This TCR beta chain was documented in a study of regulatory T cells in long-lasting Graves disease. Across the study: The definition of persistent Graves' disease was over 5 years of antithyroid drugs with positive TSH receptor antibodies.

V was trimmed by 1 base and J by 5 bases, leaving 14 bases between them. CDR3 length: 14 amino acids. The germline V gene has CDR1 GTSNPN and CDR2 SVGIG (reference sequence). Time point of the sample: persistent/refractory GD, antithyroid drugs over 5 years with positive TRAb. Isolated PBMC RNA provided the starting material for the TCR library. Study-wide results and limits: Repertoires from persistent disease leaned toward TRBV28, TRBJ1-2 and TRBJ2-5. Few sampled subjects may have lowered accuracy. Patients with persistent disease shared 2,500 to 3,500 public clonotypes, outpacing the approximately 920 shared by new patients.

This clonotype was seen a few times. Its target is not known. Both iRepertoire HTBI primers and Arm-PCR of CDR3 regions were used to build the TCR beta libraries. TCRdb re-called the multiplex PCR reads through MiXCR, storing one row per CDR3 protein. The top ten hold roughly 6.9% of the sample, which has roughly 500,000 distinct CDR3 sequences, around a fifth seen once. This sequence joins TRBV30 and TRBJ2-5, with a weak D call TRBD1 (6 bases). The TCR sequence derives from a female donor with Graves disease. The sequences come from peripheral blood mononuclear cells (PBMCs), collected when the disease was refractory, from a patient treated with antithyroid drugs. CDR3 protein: CAWSAWGQMETQYF. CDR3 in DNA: TGTGCCTGGAGTGCTTGGGGGCAGATGGAGACCCAGTACTTC.